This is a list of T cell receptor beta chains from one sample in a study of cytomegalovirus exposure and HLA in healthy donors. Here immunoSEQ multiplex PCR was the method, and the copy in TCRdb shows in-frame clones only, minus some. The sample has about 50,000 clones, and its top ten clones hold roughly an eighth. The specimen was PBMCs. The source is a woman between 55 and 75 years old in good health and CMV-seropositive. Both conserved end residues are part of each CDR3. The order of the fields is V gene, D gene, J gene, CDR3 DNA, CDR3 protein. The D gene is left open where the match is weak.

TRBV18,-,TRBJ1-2,TGTGCCAGCTCACCTATCACAGGGAAGAACTATGGCTACACCTTC,CASSPITGKNYGYTF
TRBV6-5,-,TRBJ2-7,TGTGCCAGCAGTCGGTCAGGAAACGAGCAGTACTTC,CASSRSGNEQYF
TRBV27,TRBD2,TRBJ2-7,TGTGCCAGCAGTCCCCGGGCCGGGAGGGCCAGCGAGCAGTACTTC,CASSPRAGRASEQYF
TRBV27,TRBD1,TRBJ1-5,TGTGCCAGCAGTCCTCTTGGGACAGGGGTGCATCAGCCCCAGCATTTT,CASSPLGTGVHQPQHF
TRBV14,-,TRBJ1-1,TGTGCCAGCAGCCAAGTGGCAGGGTTCACTGAAGCTTTCTTT,CASSQVAGFTEAFF
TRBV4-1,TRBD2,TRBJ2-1,TGCGCCAGCAGCCCGGGACTAGCGGGGGGGCCGGGGAATGAGCAGTTCTTC,CASSPGLAGGPGNEQFF
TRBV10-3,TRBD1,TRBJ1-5,TGTGCCATCAGGTCGGCAGGGGGCACTCAGCCCCAGCATTTT,CAIRSAGGTQPQHF
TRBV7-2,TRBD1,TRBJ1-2,TGTGCCAGCAGCATCCGGACAGGGGGGCTCGGTGGCTACACCTTC,CASSIRTGGLGGYTF
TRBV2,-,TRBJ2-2,TGTGCCAGCGTGGGAGGGGGTCGGAACACCGGGGAGCTGTTTTTT,CASVGGGRNTGELFF
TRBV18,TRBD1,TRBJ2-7,TGTGCCAGCTCCCGAACAGGGACAGGGGGAACGGACGAGCAGTACTTC,CASSRTGTGGTDEQYF
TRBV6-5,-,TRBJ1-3,TGTGCCAGCACCCGGGGGGTGAGGGACACCATATATTTT,CASTRGVRDTIYF
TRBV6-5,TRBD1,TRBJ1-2,TGTGCCAGCAGTTACACCGGGACAGGGACTAACTATGGCTACACCTTC,CASSYTGTGTNYGYTF
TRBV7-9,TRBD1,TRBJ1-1,TGTGCCAGCGGTGGACAGGGAGTTGAAGCTTTCTTT,CASGGQGVEAFF
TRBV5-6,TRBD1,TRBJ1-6,TGTGCCAGCAGCTGGGGGGACAGGGGAAGTAATTCACCCCTCCACTTT,CASSWGDRGSNSPLHF
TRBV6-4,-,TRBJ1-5,TGTGCCAGCAGGCCCCGGGGGTTGGGCAATCAGCCCCAGCATTTT,CASRPRGLGNQPQHF
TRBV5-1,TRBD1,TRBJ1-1,TGCGCCAGCAGCCCCTGGACAGGGACTTACACTGAAGCTTTCTTT,CASSPWTGTYTEAFF
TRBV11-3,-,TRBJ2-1,TGTGCCAGCAGCTTAGGGCATCCCGTTTACAATGAGCAGTTCTTC,CASSLGHPVYNEQFF
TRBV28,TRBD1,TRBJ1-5,TGTGCCAGCAGTCTCGGACAGGGGTATCAGCCCCAGCATTTT,CASSLGQGYQPQHF
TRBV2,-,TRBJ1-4,TGTGCCAGCAGACTGGCCGGACAACCGAATGAAAAACTGTTTTTT,CASRLAGQPNEKLFF
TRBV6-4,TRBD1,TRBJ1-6,TGTGCCAGCAGTCGGGACAGGGATCCACCCCTCCACTTT,CASSRDRDPPLHF
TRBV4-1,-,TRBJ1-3,TGCGCCAGCAGCCCTCAGGCGTTAAGCTCTGGAAACACCATATATTTT,CASSPQALSSGNTIYF
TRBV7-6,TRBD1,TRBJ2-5,TGTGCCAGCAGCTTATGGCCCAGGGGGAGCGGGACCCAGTACTTC,CASSLWPRGSGTQYF
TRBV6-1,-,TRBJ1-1,TGTGCCAGCAGGACCGGGACTCTAAACACTGAAGCTTTCTTT,CASRTGTLNTEAFF
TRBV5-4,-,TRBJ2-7,TGTGCCAGCAGCTTGGACGCTTTGGCGGGGGAGCAGTACTTC,CASSLDALAGEQYF
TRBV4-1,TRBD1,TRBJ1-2,TGCGCCAGCAGCCTCGGGACAGCCTATGGCTACACCTTC,CASSLGTAYGYTF
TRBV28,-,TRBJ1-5,TGTGCCAGCAGTTTAGGGGGGGATAGCAATCAGCCCCAGCATTTT,CASSLGGDSNQPQHF
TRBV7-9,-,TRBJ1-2,TGTGCCAGCAGCTTAATGGCTGGCTATGGCTACACCTTC,CASSLMAGYGYTF
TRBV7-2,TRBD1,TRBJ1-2,TGTGCCAGCAGCGGACGACAGGGATATGGCTACACCTTC,CASSGRQGYGYTF
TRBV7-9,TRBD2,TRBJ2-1,TGTGCCAGCAGCGCACGTGGAGCGGGGGGGCAAATCAATGAGCAGTTCTTC,CASSARGAGGQINEQFF
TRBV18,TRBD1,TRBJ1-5,TGTGCCAGCTCACCCGACAGGGGTGGCAATCAGCCCCAGCATTTT,CASSPDRGGNQPQHF
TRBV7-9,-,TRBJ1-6,TGTGCCAGCAGCCGGAGAGGGAAAGAGAATTCACCCCTCCACTTT,CASSRRGKENSPLHF
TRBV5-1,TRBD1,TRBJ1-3,TGCGCCAGCAGCAAGGACCGGGACAGGGTATCCGGAAACACCATATATTTT,CASSKDRDRVSGNTIYF
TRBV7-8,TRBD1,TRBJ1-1,TGTGCCAGCAGCCTCGGACAGGGGGCCGGTGGAAAAGCTTTCTTT,CASSLGQGAGGKAFF
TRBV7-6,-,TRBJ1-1,TGTGCCAGCAGCCCACGGGGGAACACTGAAGCTTTCTTT,CASSPRGNTEAFF
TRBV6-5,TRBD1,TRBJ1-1,TGTGCCAGCAGGAGACAGGGGAGGGCTGAAGCTTTCTTT,CASRRQGRAEAFF
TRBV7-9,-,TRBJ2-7,TGTGCCAGCAGCCTCGGCCAGGGCATAGGCGAGCAGTACTTC,CASSLGQGIGEQYF
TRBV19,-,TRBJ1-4,TGTGCCAGTAGCCCCAGGGGTGTTGGTAATGAAAAACTGTTTTTT,CASSPRGVGNEKLFF
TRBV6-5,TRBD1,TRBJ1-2,TGTGCCAGCAGTTATCAGGGGACAGGGTCTTTTTATGGCTACACCTTC,CASSYQGTGSFYGYTF
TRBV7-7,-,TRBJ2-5,TGTGCTAGCAGCTTAGTTATGGGGCCCGGAGAGACCCAGTACTTC,CASSLVMGPGETQYF
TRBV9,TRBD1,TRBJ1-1,TGTGCCAGCAGCGAGGCCGGGACAGCGAACACTGAAGCTTTCTTT,CASSEAGTANTEAFF
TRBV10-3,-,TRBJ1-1,TGTGCCATCGCACGTACCGGGACTGTTGAAGCTTTCTTT,CAIARTGTVEAFF
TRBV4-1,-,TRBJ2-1,TGCGCCAGCAGCCAAGAATCTAGGACAGTCGGCAATGAGCAGTTCTTC,CASSQESRTVGNEQFF
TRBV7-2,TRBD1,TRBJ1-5,TGTGCCAGCAGCTTAGGAACAGGGGTAAATCAGCCCCAGCATTTT,CASSLGTGVNQPQHF